This record covers a single T cell receptor (beta chain). CDR3 length: 16 amino acids. With 1 base clipped from V and 3 bases from J, the junction kept 9 bases outside the gene matches. CDR1 is SGHRS and CDR2 is YFSETQ in the germline V gene. The data originate from a study of STAT5B mutations in CD4+ large granular lymphocyte leukemia. Measured with immunoSEQ multiplex PCR; TCRdb has only the in-frame clones, and not every one. The table has some 30,000 clones, 85% seen once. This TCR derives from a human donor in good health. The source material was CD4+ T cells from blood buffy coats. The chain joins TRBV5-1 to TRBJ2-5; 7 bases align to TRBD2. The CDR3 loop is CASSLMVAGLKETQYF. The CDR3 region has the DNA TGCGCCAGCAGCTTGATGGTAGCGGGCCTAAAAGAGACCCAGTACTTC.